The present TCR beta chain was sequenced within a study of blood T cell repertoires in COVID-19. Trimming left V 6 bases short and J 6 bases short, with 26 bases between. Germline V lookup: CDR1 LGHDT, CDR2 YNNKEL (reference sequence). There are 17 residues in the CDR3. The repertoire was sequenced with immunoSEQ multiplex PCR; TCRdb's copy has only in-frame clones and lacks some. Of over 120,000 clones listed, roughly 73% are singletons. The clonotype comes from a woman between 50 and 59 years old with active or convalescent COVID-19. This chain connects TRBV3-1 (or the pseudogene TRBV3-2) to TRBJ1-2; D is unclear. The source material was peripheral blood. The CDR3 is CASRNAGSSLRAHGYTF. CDR3 coding DNA: TGTGCCAGCAGGAATGCGGGCAGCTCTCTTCGGGCCCATGGCTACACCTTC.